This is a list of T cell receptor beta chains from one sample in a study of blood T cell repertoires in COVID-19. Sequencing was performed with immunoSEQ multiplex PCR; in TCRdb, only in-frame clones are kept and a portion is missing. The table has 250,000 to 350,000 clones, around nine tenths seen once; the top ten hold about 12%. The sequenced material came from peripheral blood. The receptors come from a woman aged 60-70 years with acute or convalescent COVID-19. Both conserved end residues are part of each CDR3. Each record gives: J gene, V gene, clone size, D gene, CDR3 protein, CDR3 DNA. A D gene is named only where the DNA matches it firmly. Clone size, where shown, is once, few, many, or a class for clones that have expanded.

J: TRBJ1-1; V: TRBV19; size: NA; D: TRBD1; CDR3: CASSHRDRWGAFF; DNA: TGTGCCAGTAGTCACCGGGACAGGTGGGGAGCTTTCTTT
J: TRBJ1-4; V: TRBV25-1; size: few; D: TRBD1; CDR3: CASSAGTGTIGNEKLFF; DNA: TGTGCCAGCAGTGCGGGGACAGGGACCATCGGTAATGAAAAACTGTTTTTT
J: TRBJ2-2; V: TRBV6-6; size: once; D: TRBD1; CDR3: CASTKRTGNTGELFF; DNA: TGTGCCAGCACCAAACGGACAGGGAACACCGGGGAGCTGTTTTTT
J: TRBJ2-7; V: TRBV6-1; size: NA; D: TRBD1; CDR3: CASSEQGVYEQYF; DNA: TGTGCCAGCAGTGAACAGGGGGTTTACGAGCAGTACTTC
J: TRBJ1-2; V: TRBV19; size: NA; D: TRBD1; CDR3: CASRDRGVSLRDYGYTF; DNA: TGTGCCAGTAGGGACAGGGGGGTGTCCCTCCGGGACTATGGCTACACCTTC
J: TRBJ2-1; V: TRBV4-2; size: NA; D: NA; CDR3: CASSQGGNEQFF; DNA: TGTGCCAGCAGCCAAGGCGGCAATGAGCAGTTCTTC
J: TRBJ2-7; V: TRBV28; size: once; D: TRBD1; CDR3: CASRRTGASYEQYF; DNA: TGTGCCAGCAGGAGGACAGGGGCCTCCTACGAGCAGTACTTC
J: TRBJ2-5; V: TRBV6-5; size: once; D: TRBD2; CDR3: CASSYLAGVQETQYF; DNA: TGTGCCAGCAGTTACCTAGCGGGGGTCCAAGAGACCCAGTACTTC
J: TRBJ2-1; V: TRBV24-1; size: NA; D: NA; CDR3: CATSESLRQYNEQFF; DNA: TGTGCCACCAGTGAAAGCCTGCGACAGTACAATGAGCAGTTCTTC
J: TRBJ1-4; V: TRBV5-8; size: NA; D: NA; CDR3: CASSLFGGIYEKLFF; DNA: TGTGCCAGCAGCTTGTTCGGGGGAATCTATGAAAAACTGTTTTTT
J: TRBJ1-2; V: TRBV2; size: NA; D: TRBD1; CDR3: CASIPDRGDSGYTF; DNA: TGTGCCAGCATTCCGGACAGGGGGGATTCTGGCTACACCTTC
J: TRBJ1-5; V: TRBV30; size: once; D: NA; CDR3: CAWSPFGENQPQHF; DNA: TGTGCCTGGAGTCCGTTTGGAGAGAATCAGCCCCAGCATTTT
J: TRBJ2-1; V: TRBV24-1; size: NA; D: TRBD2; CDR3: CATSAELAEQFF; DNA: TGTGCCACCAGTGCGGAACTAGCGGAGCAGTTCTTC
J: TRBJ2-5; V: TRBV1; size: NA; D: NA; CDR3: CTSSRRGRFQETQYF; DNA: TGCACCAGCAGCCGCAGGGGACGCTTCCAAGAGACCCAGTACTTC
J: TRBJ1-4; V: TRBV19; size: once; D: TRBD1; CDR3: CASRPRDREDEKLFF; DNA: TGTGCCAGTAGGCCCCGGGACAGAGAAGATGAAAAACTGTTTTTT
J: TRBJ2-3; V: TRBV4-3; size: NA; D: TRBD2; CDR3: CASSQDLLADFTDTQYF; DNA: TGCGCCAGCAGCCAAGATTTACTAGCGGATTTCACAGATACGCAGTATTTT
J: TRBJ1-3; V: TRBV6-2/TRBV6-3; size: once; D: NA; CDR3: CASSYGRHSGNTIYF; DNA: TGTGCCAGCAGTTACGGCCGCCACTCTGGAAACACCATATATTTT
J: TRBJ2-1; V: TRBV18; size: once; D: TRBD2; CDR3: CASSPRLAGGPVINEQFF; DNA: TGTGCCAGCTCACCAAGACTAGCGGGGGGGCCGGTCATAAATGAGCAGTTCTTC
J: TRBJ2-3; V: TRBV6-2/TRBV6-3; size: NA; D: TRBD2; CDR3: CASSYASGYTDTQYF; DNA: TGTGCCAGCAGTTACGCTAGCGGATACACAGATACGCAGTATTTT
J: TRBJ2-1; V: TRBV27; size: once; D: NA; CDR3: CASSQGTPNNEQFF; DNA: TGTGCCAGCAGTCAGGGGACACCTAACAATGAGCAGTTCTTC
J: TRBJ2-1; V: TRBV11-2; size: once; D: NA; CDR3: CASSLDGAEQFF; DNA: TGTGCCAGCAGCTTAGATGGGGCAGAGCAGTTCTTC
J: TRBJ2-7; V: TRBV28; size: NA; D: NA; CDR3: CASNTGTPLQYF; DNA: TGTGCCAGCAACACCGGGACACCACTCCAGTACTTC
J: TRBJ2-2; V: TRBV27; size: NA; D: TRBD1; CDR3: CASSLIGRGRYAGELFF; DNA: TGTGCCAGCAGTTTAATAGGCAGGGGGCGTTATGCCGGGGAGCTGTTTTTT
J: TRBJ1-2; V: TRBV4-1; size: NA; D: TRBD1; CDR3: CASSHHPTGAEGYTF; DNA: TGCGCCAGCAGCCACCATCCGACAGGGGCGGAGGGCTACACCTTC
J: TRBJ2-7; V: TRBV9; size: NA; D: NA; CDR3: CASSVDVLGEQYF; DNA: TGTGCCAGCAGCGTAGACGTCCTCGGGGAGCAGTACTTC
J: TRBJ1-1; V: TRBV19; size: NA; D: TRBD1; CDR3: CASSLQGRNTEAFF; DNA: TGTGCCAGTAGTCTACAGGGGAGGAACACTGAAGCTTTCTTT
J: TRBJ2-1; V: TRBV9; size: NA; D: TRBD2; CDR3: CASSAGSTSGFYEQFF; DNA: TGTGCCAGCAGCGCTGGGAGTACTAGCGGCTTCTATGAGCAGTTCTTC
J: TRBJ2-5; V: TRBV6-5; size: NA; D: TRBD1; CDR3: CASSYSTGVRGDQYF; DNA: TGTGCCAGCAGTTACTCAACAGGGGTGAGAGGGGACCAGTACTTC
J: TRBJ2-4; V: TRBV7-9; size: NA; D: NA; CDR3: CASSAEPGVAKNIQYF; DNA: TGTGCCAGCAGCGCCGAACCAGGGGTGGCCAAAAACATTCAGTACTTC
J: TRBJ2-7; V: TRBV7-8; size: medium-sized; D: TRBD2; CDR3: CASSLGLAGVEQYF; DNA: TGTGCCAGCAGCTTGGGACTAGCGGGAGTCGAGCAGTACTTC
J: TRBJ1-1; V: TRBV12-3/TRBV12-4; size: NA; D: NA; CDR3: CASSGGWGTEAFF; DNA: TGTGCCAGCAGTGGAGGGTGGGGCACTGAAGCTTTCTTT
J: TRBJ1-4; V: TRBV7-2; size: NA; D: TRBD1; CDR3: CASSLDRGDEKLFF; DNA: TGTGCCAGCAGCTTAGACAGGGGAGATGAAAAACTGTTTTTT
J: TRBJ1-5; V: TRBV27; size: NA; D: NA; CDR3: CASSPWSEFQPQHF; DNA: TGTGCCAGCAGTCCCTGGAGCGAGTTTCAGCCCCAGCATTTT
J: TRBJ2-3; V: TRBV6-5; size: NA; D: TRBD1; CDR3: CASSGTAAKDTQYF; DNA: TGTGCCAGCAGCGGGACAGCCGCTAAAGATACGCAGTATTTT
J: TRBJ2-1; V: TRBV24-1; size: NA; D: NA; CDR3: CATSDRGEQFF; DNA: TGTGCCACCAGTGATCGGGGAGAGCAGTTCTTC
J: TRBJ1-2; V: TRBV3-1/TRBV3-2; size: NA; D: TRBD1; CDR3: CASSQDSRTGYNYGYTF; DNA: TGTGCCAGCAGCCAAGATTCGAGGACAGGCTATAACTATGGCTACACCTTC
J: TRBJ1-5; V: TRBV7-2; size: NA; D: TRBD1; CDR3: CASSGQGRQPQHF; DNA: TGTGCCAGCAGCGGACAGGGTCGCCAGCCCCAGCATTTT
J: TRBJ1-4; V: TRBV6-5; size: NA; D: NA; CDR3: CASSSLATNEKLFF; DNA: TGTGCCAGCAGTTCCCTAGCAACTAATGAAAAACTGTTTTTT
J: TRBJ1-1; V: TRBV27; size: NA; D: NA; CDR3: CASSSYYRQQTNTEAFF; DNA: TGTGCCAGCAGTTCATACTATCGACAGCAAACGAACACTGAAGCTTTCTTT
J: TRBJ2-5; V: TRBV2; size: NA; D: NA; CDR3: CASSPGGEETQYF; DNA: TGTGCCAGCAGTCCCGGGGGAGAGGAGACCCAGTACTTC
J: TRBJ1-5; V: TRBV3-1/TRBV3-2; size: NA; D: NA; CDR3: CASSQVRGNQPQHF; DNA: TGTGCCAGCAGCCAAGTCAGGGGCAATCAGCCCCAGCATTTT
J: TRBJ1-2; V: TRBV19; size: NA; D: NA; CDR3: CASSNGINYGYTF; DNA: TGTGCCAGTAGTAACGGGATTAACTATGGCTACACCTTC
J: TRBJ1-1; V: TRBV6-1; size: NA; D: NA; CDR3: CASSDRNTEVFF; DNA: TGTGCCAGCAGTGACAGGAACACTGAAGTTTTCTTT
J: TRBJ1-2; V: TRBV24-1; size: NA; D: NA; CDR3: CATSDPVYGYTF; DNA: TGTGCCACCAGTGATCCTGTTTATGGCTACACCTTC
J: TRBJ2-7; V: TRBV4-2; size: once; D: NA; CDR3: CASSQKGELGGEQYF; DNA: TGTGCCAGCAGCCAAAAAGGAGAATTGGGGGGCGAGCAGTACTTC
J: TRBJ1-2; V: TRBV7-9; size: NA; D: NA; CDR3: CASSAQTGLGYGYTF; DNA: TGTGCCAGCAGCGCCCAAACAGGGCTTGGCTATGGCTACACCTTC